This T cell receptor beta chain was retrieved from a study of T cells after somatic rescue of genetic block (dated by TCRdb to 2020 to 2022). A note on the overall study: The study assessed how robust, over the long term, a T-cell system was when the system had developed through somatic rescue of a genetic block in T-cell development.

In the case of this clone: Its antigen is currently not known. Within one base of it there is no much larger clone, and no base qualities were kept.

The library was made by the immunoSEQ multiplex PCR assay. TCRdb's version of the immuneACCESS table is confined to in-frame rearrangements and falls short of the full clone set. An unresolved V gene accounts for under half of the shortfall where checked; the remainder is of unknown origin. Across this sample there are about 15,000 clones, with roughly 70% seen only once. Around 28% of the sample belongs to the ten largest clones. From cysteine to phenylalanine, the CDR3 is 13 amino acids long. Of all the DNA, just the CDR3 is kept, 39 bases in frame from base 1. Trimming takes 6 bases from V and 0 bases from J, and the germline ends sit 9 bases apart. From a lookup of the germline V gene, CDR1 and CDR2 are MDHEN and SYDVKM.

Rearrangement joined TRBV28 to TRBJ2-7, with no reliable assignment of the D segment. This clonotype originated in a man younger than 35. Material for sequencing was peripheral blood mononuclear cells (PBMCs). The DNA sequence is TGTGCCAGCAGAGCCCACAGCTCCTACGAGCAGTACTTC. It codes for CASRAHSSYEQYF.